The 30 T cell receptor beta chains below come from one sample, sequenced in a study of Tregs in tolerant kidney transplant recipients. The repertoire was sequenced with immunoSEQ multiplex PCR; TCRdb's copy has only in-frame clones and lacks some. This table has over 60,000 clones, 95% to 98% appearing once. The input for sequencing was CD4+ T cells from blood, taken before the transplant. The receptors derive from a human donor who received a combined kidney and bone marrow transplant.

This clone appeared a single time. The chain uses TRBV12-5 and TRBJ2-5; D not resolved. The germline V and J ends were trimmed by 0 bases and 5 bases, with 16 bases remaining between them. The CDR3 extends over 16 amino acids. The germline CDR1 and CDR2 sequences are LGHNT and FRNRAP. CDR3 sequence: CASGLVLKDKEETQYF. CDR3 DNA: TGTGCTAGTGGTTTGGTACTTAAGGATAAGGAGGAGACCCAGTACTTC. The full variable domain, rest sourced from reference TRBV12-5 and TRBJ2-5, is DARVTQTPRHKVTEMGQEVTMRCQPILGHNTVFWYRQTMMQGLELLAYFRNRAPLDDSGMPKDRFSAEMPDATLATLKIQPSEPRDSAVYFCASGLVLKDKEETQYFGPGTRLLVL.

This chain uses TRBV5-1 with TRBJ2-2, with a possible D match to TRBD2 (6 bases). Trimming took 0 bases from V and 6 from J, leaving 9 bases between them. The CDR3 consists of 14 residues. Germline assignment: CDR1 SGHRS and CDR2 YFSETQ. CDR3 nucleotide sequence: TGCGCCAGCAGCTTGGGCGGGATGGCCGGGGAGCTGTTTTTT. Residues: CASSLGGMAGELFF.

The chain uses TRBV15 and TRBJ2-5; D unresolved. The CDR3 contains 14 residues. Germline-derived CDR1 and CDR2 are LNHNV and YYDKDF (reference sequence). The V end was cut by 1 base, the J end by 5 bases, with 11 bases between. CDR3 nucleotide sequence: TGTGCCACCAGCAGAGGAGGCACCGTGGAGACCCAGTACTTC. This gives the protein CATSRGGTVETQYF. Based on the CDR3 plus reference TRBV15 and TRBJ2-5, the full variable domain is DAMVIQNPRYQVTQFGKPVTLSCSQTLNHNVMYWYQQKSSQAPKLLFHYYDKDFNNEADTPDNFQSRRPNTSFCFLDIRSPGLGDTAMYLCATSRGGTVETQYFGPGTRLLVL.

This clone appeared a single time. The chain couples TRBV19 to TRBJ2-3; 7 bases align to TRBD2. CDR1 LNHDA and CDR2 SQIVND come from the germline V gene (reference sequence). The length of the CDR3 is 16 residues. V lost 7 bases to trimming and J lost 0 bases; unmatched junction nucleotides: 10. DNA for the CDR3: TGTGCCAGTACCCCCTGGCTAGCGGCTAGCACAGATACGCAGTATTTT. This codes for CASTPWLAASTDTQYF.

This chain uses TRBV5-1 with TRBJ2-5; 9 positions agree with TRBD2. The V gene's germline CDR1 is SGHRS and CDR2 YFSETQ. V shed 3 bases and J 4 bases; nucleotides not matched to a gene: 10. The CDR3 has 16 amino acids. This chain's CDR3 is CASSSLLGLAIETQYF. The CDR3 DNA is TGCGCCAGCAGCTCCCTCCTAGGACTAGCGATAGAGACCCAGTACTTC.

This rearrangement joins TRBV6-4 to TRBJ2-3; the D gene is possibly TRBD2 (5 bases). Trimming removed 7 bases at V and 2 bases at J, with 19 bases between. The germline V gene encodes CDR1 MRHNA and CDR2 SNTAGT. This CDR3 has 16 amino acids. CDR3 in amino acids: CASKRAHRTDTDTQYF. Here the CDR3 DNA reads TGTGCCAGCAAGAGGGCTCACCGAACCGACACAGATACGCAGTATTTT.

This chain joins TRBV11-3 and TRBJ2-7; 9 nucleotides agree with TRBD1. The junction had 5 bases not matched to a gene; V was cut back by 4 bases and J by 1 base. Germline CDR1 and CDR2: SGHNT and YENEEA. CDR3 length equals 15 residues. In nucleotides, the CDR3 is TGTGCCAGCAGCTCAGGACAGGGGAGATCCTACGAGCAGTACTTC. Amino acid sequence: CASSSGQGRSYEQYF.

The chain employs TRBV19 and TRBJ1-4; maybe TRBD1 (6 bases). The germline CDR1 and CDR2 sequences are LNHDA and SQIVND (reference sequence). The CDR3 is 13 amino acids. The V and J ends lost 9 bases and 7 bases respectively, with 15 bases between them. CDR3 amino acids: CASQRGFGEKLFF. As DNA, the CDR3 is TGTGCCAGCCAAAGGGGGTTTGGTGAAAAACTGTTTTTT.

This rearrangement joins TRBV25-1 to TRBJ1-4, with D maybe TRBD1 (5 bases). V lost 6 bases and J lost 6, with 20 bases in between. Germline lookup yields CDR1 MGHDK and CDR2 SYGVNS. The CDR3 loop spans 16 amino acids. The DNA for the CDR3 is TGTGCCAGCAGGAATCGACGGACTGGAGGGGATGAAAAACTGTTTTTT. It is translated as CASRNRRTGGDEKLFF.

This clone was seen only once. V and J are TRBV5-1 and TRBJ1-1; 7 bases line up with TRBD1. The CDR3 is made up of 14 amino acids. The germline V gene has CDR1 SGHRS and CDR2 YFSETQ. V shed 5 bases, J shed 5 bases, and the junction held 9 bases outside the gene matches. The CDR3 protein is CASRQDRVTTEAFF. The CDR3 DNA is TGCGCCAGCAGACAAGACAGGGTAACGACTGAAGCTTTCTTT.

The V and J genes are TRBV5-1 and TRBJ1-2, with D unresolved. Trimming stripped 4 bases from V and 2 bases from J, with 9 bases between. Germline V lookup: CDR1 SGHRS, CDR2 YFSETQ. The CDR3 length is 13 residues. The CDR3 DNA reads as TGCGCCAGCAGCCCAACAATAAACTATGGCTACACCTTC. Amino acids: CASSPTINYGYTF. The full variable domain, its missing parts supplied by reference TRBV5-1 and TRBJ1-2, is KAGVTQTPRYLIKTRGQQVTLSCSPISGHRSVSWYQQTPGQGLQFLFEYFSETQRNKGNFPGRFSGRQFSNSRSEMNVSTLELGDSALYLCASSPTINYGYTFGSGTRLTVV.

J is TRBJ2-2 and V is TRBV12-5; perhaps TRBD1 as D (6 bases). Per the germline V gene, CDR1 is LGHNT and CDR2 is FRNRAP. Trimming removed 4 bases at V and 4 bases at J, with 10 bases between. The CDR3 extends over 14 amino acids. The CDR3 is CASGSRGITGELFF. Here the CDR3 DNA reads TGTGCTAGTGGTTCTAGGGGGATCACCGGGGAGCTGTTTTTT.

V is TRBV5-1 and J is TRBJ2-7; D gene ambiguous. With 3 bases removed from V and 1 base from J, the gap between germline ends came to 17 bases. Germline assignment: CDR1 SGHRS and CDR2 YFSETQ. There are 16 residues in the CDR3. CDR3 sequence: CASSSAQVVTSYEQYF. DNA for the CDR3: TGCGCCAGCAGCTCCGCCCAGGTGGTCACATCCTACGAGCAGTACTTC.

This rearrangement joins TRBV5-1 to TRBJ2-1, with D maybe TRBD2 (6 bases). With 4 bases removed from V and 6 bases from J, the gap between germline ends came to 11 bases. The germline gives CDR1 SGHRS, CDR2 YFSETQ. This CDR3 comprises 13 residues. The CDR3 reads CASSAREFNEQFF. In nucleotides, the CDR3 is TGCGCCAGCAGCGCCCGGGAGTTCAATGAGCAGTTCTTC.

The chain couples TRBV29-1 to TRBJ1-1, with D uncertain. The CDR3 sequence is 13 residues long. Germline V gives CDR1 SQVTM, CDR2 ANQGSEA. The V end lost 2 bases, the J end lost 2 bases, and 9 bases lay between the germline ends. The CDR3 DNA reads TGCAGCGTTGAACGAGGTTCAAACACTGAAGCTTTCTTT. As protein: CSVERGSNTEAFF.

This chain connects TRBV5-4 to TRBJ2-5, with a weak D call TRBD2 (5 bases). V shed 1 base and J shed 5 bases, with 12 bases lying between them. CDR1 SGHNT and CDR2 YYREEE come from the germline V gene (reference sequence). This CDR3 comprises 14 residues. CDR3 coding DNA: TGTGCCAGCAGCTTGACTAGGGTCCTCGAGACCCAGTACTTC. Protein sequence: CASSLTRVLETQYF.

V is TRBV5-4 and J is TRBJ2-3; maybe TRBD2 (5 bases). The CDR3 length is 15 residues. Germline CDR1 SGHNT, CDR2 YYREEE (reference sequence). The V end lost 1 base, the J end lost 3 bases, and 12 bases lay between the germline ends. The CDR3 DNA is TGTGCCAGCAGCTTGAGTAGGGAGAGGACAGATACGCAGTATTTT. Protein product: CASSLSRERTDTQYF.

This sequence joins TRBV28 and TRBJ2-7; the match to TRBD1 covers 9 bases. The CDR3 runs 16 residues. The trim removed 2 bases at V and 4 bases at J, leaving 9 bases unmatched. The V gene's germline CDR1 is MDHEN and CDR2 SYDVKM. The DNA of the CDR3 is TGTGCCAGCAGTTTAGGGGTAGGACAGGGGAAGTACGAGCAGTACTTC. Protein product: CASSLGVGQGKYEQYF.

CDR3: CAWSAPGSQPQHF. The DNA of the CDR3 is TGTGCCTGGAGTGCCCCGGGGAGTCAGCCCCAGCATTTT. The chain carries TRBV30 and TRBJ1-5, with D unresolved. Looked up from germline, CDR1 is GTSNPN and CDR2 is SVGIG (reference sequence). The CDR3 is made up of 13 amino acids. V was pared by 1 base and J by 6 bases, with 10 bases between.

V is TRBV25-1 and J is TRBJ2-3; TRBD2 is a possible D gene (6 bases). The CDR3 has 15 amino acids. From germline, CDR1 is MGHDK and CDR2 SYGVNS. Trimming left V 2 bases short and J 2 bases short, with 11 bases between. In DNA form, the CDR3 reads TGTGCCAGCAGTGAACGAGCGGGCCACACAGATACGCAGTATTTT. The encoded protein is CASSERAGHTDTQYF.

This chain uses TRBV7-9 with TRBJ1-5; the match to TRBD1 covers 7 bases. Per germline, CDR1 SEHNR and CDR2 FQNEAQ (reference sequence). This CDR3 is 16 amino acids long. Germline trimming cut 6 bases from V and 6 bases from J; bases unmatched to any gene: 14. CDR3 protein: CASSYGLQGGGQPQHF. The CDR3 DNA follows: TGTGCCAGCAGTTATGGGCTTCAGGGGGGAGGTCAGCCCCAGCATTTT.

V and J are TRBV14 and TRBJ1-1; no definite D call. V lost 0 bases to trimming and J lost 10 bases, with 15 bases between them. The CDR3 sequence is 14 residues long. Germline V CDR1 and CDR2: SGHDN, FVKESK. The DNA of the CDR3 is TGTGCCAGCAGCCAAGACCGGGCCTACGGGAGAGCTTTCTTT. Protein sequence: CASSQDRAYGRAFF. Filled out from reference TRBV14 and TRBJ1-1, the complete variable domain reads EAGVTQFPSHSVIEKGQTVTLRCDPISGHDNLYWYRRVMGKEIKFLLHFVKESKQDESGMPNNRFLAERTGGTYSTLKVQPAELEDSGVYFCASSQDRAYGRAFFGQGTRLTVV.

The V and J genes are TRBV10-3 and TRBJ1-4; 7 bases line up with TRBD1. The CDR3 is 14 residues long. Losses at the gene ends were 11 bases for V and 4 bases for J; bases not matched to a gene: 10. Germline assignment: CDR1 ENHRY and CDR2 SYGVKD. This CDR3 is CAARSRDSNEKLFF. The CDR3 nucleotides read TGTGCCGCCAGGAGTCGGGACAGTAATGAAAAACTGTTTTTT.

The gene calls are TRBV30 and TRBJ1-2; 9 nucleotides line up with TRBD1. Germline assignment: CDR1 GTSNPN and CDR2 SVGIG (reference sequence). V gave up 3 bases and J gave up 6 bases; unmatched junction bases: 8. CDR3 size: 14 residues. The DNA for the CDR3 is TGTGCCTGGAGCCCCGGACAGGGGTCGAATGGCTACACCTTC. It translates to CAWSPGQGSNGYTF.

The rearrangement links TRBV28 to TRBJ2-6; possibly TRBD2 for D (6 bases). V dropped 5 bases and J dropped 1 base, with 15 bases sitting between them. This CDR3 has 17 amino acids. CDR1 and CDR2 (germline): MDHEN, SYDVKM. For the CDR3, the DNA is TGTGCCAGCAGTCTAATGTCGGGGAGGTCTGGGGCCAACGTCCTGACTTTC. This gives the protein CASSLMSGRSGANVLTF. Supplemented by reference TRBV28 and TRBJ2-6, the full variable domain reads DVKVTQSSRYLVKRTGEKVFLECVQDMDHENMFWYRQDPGLGLRLIYFSYDVKMKEKGDIPEGYSVSREKKERFSLILESASTNQTSMYLCASSLMSGRSGANVLTFGAGSRLTVL.

This chain connects TRBV6-5 to TRBJ1-2; weak D call: TRBD1 (5 bases). This CDR3 is built from 14 residues. V dropped 5 bases and J dropped 2 bases, with 12 bases sitting between them. The germline V gene has CDR1 MNHEY and CDR2 SVGAGI. CDR3 in DNA: TGTGCCAGCAGTAACCCCCCAGGGAACTATGGCTACACCTTC. Its translation: CASSNPPGNYGYTF.

The chain carries TRBV11-1 and TRBJ2-5; TRBD2 agrees at 7 bases. This CDR3 is 16 amino acids long. Germline CDR1 and CDR2: SGHAT and FQDESV (reference sequence). The J segment lost 2 bases and the V segment lost 5 bases, leaving 11 bases of the junction unmatched. CDR3 sequence: CASSHLASGVQETQYF. The CDR3 nucleotides read TGTGCCAGCAGCCACCTCGCGAGCGGGGTACAAGAGACCCAGTACTTC.

CDR3 nucleotide sequence: TGTGCTAGTGGTTTGGTACGATTAGGAGGGGGCTACGATCAGCCCCAGCATTTT. This sequence encodes CASGLVRLGGGYDQPQHF. The chain recombines TRBV12-5 with TRBJ1-5, with 7 positions matching TRBD1. V shed 0 bases, J shed 5 bases, and the junction held 13 bases outside the gene matches. The CDR3 runs to 18 residues. CDR1 is LGHNT and CDR2 is FRNRAP in the germline V gene. Looking up the rest from reference TRBV12-5 and TRBJ1-5 gives the full variable domain: DARVTQTPRHKVTEMGQEVTMRCQPILGHNTVFWYRQTMMQGLELLAYFRNRAPLDDSGMPKDRFSAEMPDATLATLKIQPSEPRDSAVYFCASGLVRLGGGYDQPQHFGDGTRLSIL.

The chain employs TRBV7-2 and TRBJ1-5; 7 nucleotides agree with TRBD1. CDR3 length equals 16 residues. CDR1 is SGHTA and CDR2 is FQGNSA in the germline V gene. The V segment lost 3 bases and the J segment 6 bases; nucleotides outside the gene matches: 11. CDR3 in DNA: TGTGCCAGCAGCTTCAGCGGAGACAGGGCTGTTCAGCCCCAGCATTTT. It specifies CASSFSGDRAVQPQHF.

The genes are TRBV11-3 and TRBJ2-5; 7 bases are a match to TRBD1. Germline V gene data show CDR1 as SGHNT and CDR2 as YENEEA. Losses at the gene ends were 6 bases for V and 3 bases for J; bases not matched to a gene: 10. This CDR3 contains 15 residues. In DNA, the CDR3 is TGTGCCAGCAGTACAGGGGCGGTGGAGAAAGAGACCCAGTACTTC. Protein: CASSTGAVEKETQYF.